A single sample is the source of the 26 T cell receptor beta chains below, sequenced in a study of glioma-infiltrating T cells after dendritic cell vaccination (dated by TCRdb to the mid-2010s). The time point label, as the study defines it: after dendritic cell vaccination, including at tumor progression/relapse. Libraries came from the immunoSEQ multiplex PCR assay. The table comes from immuneACCESS by way of TCRdb, which keeps in-frame sequences with V and J called. Part of the clones is missing from these tables; in studies checked, under half for an unresolved V gene and the rest for unknown reasons. For this sample the table gives approximately 46,000 clones, of which 75% to 90% were detected only once. The ten largest make up around 5% of the sample. Here the sequenced sample was blood, taken after dendritic cell vaccination. The receptor set was obtained from a human donor with glioblastoma.

This chain uses TRBV5-1 with TRBJ2-7; 8 bases align to TRBD2. V lost 0 bases and J lost 6; bases outside the gene matches: 8. The germline CDR1 and CDR2 sequences are SGHRS and YFSETQ. CDR3 size: 15 residues. The CDR3 DNA reads TGCGCCAGCAGCTTGGCCGGTAGCGGGATCGGCGAGCAGTACTTC. Residues: CASSLAGSGIGEQYF.

The chain employs TRBV7-8 and TRBJ2-5, with 10 positions matching TRBD1. The ends lost 5 bases at V and 4 bases at J; junction bases unmatched: 4. Germline CDR1 and CDR2: SGHVS and FQNEAQ. This CDR3 is 14 amino acids long. The CDR3 DNA reads TGTGCCAGCAGCCAGTGGACAGGGGGAGAGACCCAGTACTTC. This translates into CASSQWTGGETQYF.

The chain is built from TRBV5-6 and TRBJ2-5, with 7 positions matching TRBD2. CDR3 size: 13 residues. Trimming at V came to 2 bases and at J to 2 bases, leaving 0 bases not matched to a gene. Germline CDR1 reads SGHDT; CDR2 reads YYEEEE. This CDR3 is CASSLLAQETQYF. The CDR3 DNA is TGTGCCAGCAGCTTACTAGCGCAAGAGACCCAGTACTTC.

The chain employs TRBV7-3 and TRBJ2-3; 13 bases agree with TRBD2. J lost 0 bases, V lost 4 bases, and 10 bases had no gene match. The germline CDR1 and CDR2 sequences are SGHTA and FQGTGA. CDR3 length: 19 residues. The chain's CDR3 is CASSYEPGLAGSSTDTQYF. CDR3 bases: TGTGCCAGCAGCTATGAACCGGGACTAGCGGGGTCTAGCACAGATACGCAGTATTTT. The full variable domain, in which reference TRBV7-3 and TRBJ2-3 provide the parts outside the CDR3, is GAGVSQTPSNKVTEKGKYVELRCDPISGHTALYWYRQSLGQGPEFLIYFQGTGAADDSGLPNDRFFAVRPEGSVSTLKIQRTERGDSAVYLCASSYEPGLAGSSTDTQYFGPGTRLTVL.

The chain links TRBV4-2 to TRBJ2-3; D is undetermined. Deletions cut 1 base from V and 3 bases from J, with 14 bases between. The V gene's germline CDR1 is LGHNA and CDR2 YNFKEQ. The CDR3 sequence is 16 residues long. DNA for the CDR3: TGTGCCAGCAGCCAAGTGCTTTCGGGTGGAACAGATACGCAGTATTTT. Protein: CASSQVLSGGTDTQYF.

This chain uses TRBV20-1 with TRBJ2-7, with a possible D match to TRBD1 (6 bases). Per the germline V gene, CDR1 is DFQATT and CDR2 is SNEGSKA (reference sequence). The CDR3 spans 11 residues. The ends were cut back, 6 bases at V and 3 bases at J, with 9 bases in the middle. In DNA, the CDR3 is TGCAGTGCAGCACAGGGCTACGAGCAGTACTTC. It codes for CSAAQGYEQYF.

The chain carries TRBV27 and TRBJ1-2; tentatively, D is TRBD1 (5 bases). Germline V CDR1 and CDR2: MNHEY, SMNVEV (reference sequence). V was cut by 5 bases and J by 4 bases, with 23 bases left in between. The CDR3 runs 17 residues. CDR3 sequence reads: CASSAQGRRSGGYGYTF. CDR3 sequence (DNA): TGTGCCAGCAGTGCCCAGGGACGGCGGAGCGGGGGCTATGGCTACACCTTC.

The gene calls are TRBV7-3 and TRBJ1-2; TRBD1 might be the D (6 bases). This CDR3 has 13 residues. The germline V and J ends were trimmed by 5 bases and 6 bases, with 13 bases remaining between them. Germline-derived CDR1 and CDR2 are SGHTA and FQGTGA. The CDR3: CASSKQGKDGYTF. In nucleotides, the CDR3 is TGTGCCAGCAGCAAACAGGGCAAGGATGGCTACACCTTC.

The rearrangement joins TRBV18 to TRBJ2-7; D is possibly TRBD2 (5 bases). Germline assignment: CDR1 KGHSH and CDR2 LQKENI. This CDR3 has 14 amino acids. Trimming removed 3 bases at V and 1 base at J, with 10 bases between. Here the CDR3 reads CASSPGLDSYEQYF. CDR3 sequence (DNA): TGTGCCAGCTCACCCGGACTGGATTCCTACGAGCAGTACTTC.

This chain links TRBV5-4 with TRBJ2-2; 10 bases align to TRBD2. Trimming at V came to 4 bases and at J to 5 bases, leaving 14 bases not matched to a gene. The CDR3 has 18 amino acids. The germline gives CDR1 SGHNT, CDR2 YYREEE (reference sequence). DNA of the CDR3: TGTGCCAGCAGCCCCGGGGGGAGCGGGAGGGCACGAACCGGGGAGCTGTTTTTT. This sequence encodes CASSPGGSGRARTGELFF. Combining the CDR3 with reference TRBV5-4 and TRBJ2-2 gives the whole variable domain ETGVTQSPTHLIKTRGQQVTLRCSSQSGHNTVSWYQQALGQGPQFIFQYYREEENGRGNFPPRFSGLQFPNYSSELNVNALELDDSALYLCASSPGGSGRARTGELFFGEGSRLTVL.

The rearrangement links TRBV9 to TRBJ1-1; no clear D gene. The germline CDR1 and CDR2 sequences are SGDLS and YYNGEE. V was clipped by 0 bases and J by 0 bases, with 18 bases between them. The CDR3 has 18 residues. The CDR3 DNA reads TGTGCCAGCAGCGTAGATGGCGGCAGTGGTGTAATGAACACTGAAGCTTTCTTT. Translating gives CASSVDGGSGVMNTEAFF.

The chain couples TRBV4-2 to TRBJ2-1; TRBD2 agrees at 8 bases. V was pared by 3 bases and J by 4 bases, with 8 bases of the junction left unmatched. This CDR3 has 16 amino acids. The V gene's germline CDR1 is LGHNA and CDR2 YNFKEQ. CDR3 sequence (DNA): TGTGCCAGCAGCCAGGTAGCGGGGTTACAATACAATGAGCAGTTCTTC. It translates to CASSQVAGLQYNEQFF.

The chain recombines TRBV5-1 with TRBJ1-1; D gene uncertain. With 0 bases removed from V and 0 bases from J, the gap between germline ends came to 9 bases. CDR1 SGHRS and CDR2 YFSETQ come from the germline V gene. This CDR3 spans 15 amino acids. The CDR3 reads CASSLGAVMNTEAFF. The DNA for the CDR3 is TGCGCCAGCAGCTTGGGGGCAGTTATGAACACTGAAGCTTTCTTT.

In its sample, this clone was seen once. The gene calls are TRBV6-1 and TRBJ1-4; 7 nucleotides line up with TRBD1. V gave up 4 bases and J gave up 8 bases; unmatched junction bases: 7. The CDR3 is 14 amino acids. The germline V gene has CDR1 MNHNS and CDR2 SASEGT. CDR3 sequence (DNA): TGTGCCAGCAGTGTCACAGGGGTAATCGAAAAACTGTTTTTT. Translated, it gives CASSVTGVIEKLFF.

The genes are TRBV28 and TRBJ2-6; D not resolved. CDR1 is MDHEN, CDR2 SYDVKM, per germline. V shed 4 bases and J shed 1 base, with 2 bases lying between them. CDR3 length: 13 amino acids. The CDR3 nucleotides read TGTGCCAGCAGTTCTTCTGGGGCCAACGTCCTGACTTTC. Translating gives CASSSSGANVLTF.

The DNA for the CDR3 is TGTGCCAGCAGCGGAGGGACTAGCGACGAGCAGTACTTC. Residues: CASSGGTSDEQYF. The chain uses TRBV7-6 and TRBJ2-5; 10 bases align to TRBD2. The J call may be faulty, since TRBJ2-7 better matches the DNA end. The germline gives CDR1 SGHVS, CDR2 FNYEAQ. This CDR3 comprises 13 residues.

A single count supports this clone. The genes are TRBV6-1 and TRBJ1-1; 7 bases agree with TRBD1. The CDR3 runs 13 residues. Trimming took 8 bases from V and 2 from J; bases not matched to a gene: 5. Germline V gene data show CDR1 as MNHNS and CDR2 as SASEGT. CDR3 loop: CASGGTVNTEAFF. CDR3 DNA: TGTGCCAGCGGGGGGACAGTTAACACTGAAGCTTTCTTT.

Remarks on this clone: The sample holds other DNA sequences that translate to the same CDR3. The chain uses TRBV28 and TRBJ1-1; 10 bases align to TRBD1. V lost 9 bases, J lost 4 bases, and 2 bases stayed unmatched. CDR3 length equals 12 residues. From germline, CDR1 is MDHEN and CDR2 SYDVKM. The CDR3: CASGTGVTEAFF. For the CDR3, the DNA is TGTGCCAGTGGGACAGGGGTCACTGAAGCTTTCTTT.

The V gene is TRBV15, the J gene TRBJ2-3; D is uncertain. Germline values: CDR1 LNHNV, CDR2 YYDKDF (reference sequence). Trimming took off 1 base at V and 4 bases at J, with 12 bases between the two ends. CDR3 length: 15 amino acids. The CDR3 reads CATSRVLGESDTQYF. CDR3 DNA sequence: TGTGCCACCAGCAGAGTTTTGGGCGAATCAGATACGCAGTATTTT. Complete variable domain (other parts from reference TRBV15 and TRBJ2-3): DAMVIQNPRYQVTQFGKPVTLSCSQTLNHNVMYWYQQKSSQAPKLLFHYYDKDFNNEADTPDNFQSRRPNTSFCFLDIRSPGLGDTAMYLCATSRVLGESDTQYFGPGTRLTVL.

CDR3 protein: CASSPPTTINEQFF. The CDR3 bases are TGTGCCAGCAGTCCGCCTACTACAATCAATGAGCAGTTCTTC. The V gene is TRBV5-6, the J gene TRBJ2-1; unclear D gene. With 5 bases removed from V and 6 bases from J, the gap between germline ends came to 15 bases. The germline CDR1 and CDR2 sequences are SGHDT and YYEEEE. The length of the CDR3 is 14 residues.

The J gene is TRBJ1-2, the V gene TRBV4-3; TRBD1 is a possible D gene (6 bases). The CDR3 consists of 15 residues. Trimming removed 0 bases from V and 2 bases from J, with 10 bases in between. CDR1 and CDR2 (germline): LGHNA, YSLEER. The CDR3 sequence is CASSQEDGTNYGYTF. The CDR3 DNA follows: TGCGCCAGCAGCCAAGAGGATGGGACAAACTATGGCTACACCTTC.

This chain uses TRBV7-3 with TRBJ2-2; 9 bases align to TRBD2. CDR1 is SGHTA, CDR2 FQGTGA, per germline. CDR3 length equals 18 residues. With 1 base clipped from V and 2 bases from J, the junction kept 8 bases outside the gene matches. The CDR3: CASSLKGGLAGNTGELFF. In nucleotides, the CDR3 is TGTGCCAGCAGCTTAAAAGGGGGCCTAGCGGGAAACACCGGGGAGCTGTTTTTT.

This clone was found once. CDR3 DNA sequence: TGTGCCAGCAGCTTAGCGGGAGCGGGAGGTTCCTACGAGCAGTACTTC. It translates to CASSLAGAGGSYEQYF. The gene calls are TRBV7-3 and TRBJ2-7, with 9 nucleotides matching TRBD2. The CDR3 runs 16 residues. With V trimmed by 2 bases and J by 1 base, 6 bases remained unmatched. The V gene's germline CDR1 is SGHTA and CDR2 FQGTGA.

This chain connects TRBV5-6 to TRBJ1-2; 9 bases agree with TRBD1. The CDR3 covers 16 residues. With 0 bases clipped from V and 6 bases from J, the junction kept 9 bases outside the gene matches. Per the germline V gene, CDR1 is SGHDT and CDR2 is YYEEEE. This CDR3 is CASSLAGTGNSHGYTF. The CDR3 region has the DNA TGTGCCAGCAGCTTGGCCGGGACAGGGAATTCCCATGGCTACACCTTC.

The rearrangement links TRBV28 to TRBJ2-7; 7 nucleotides match TRBD2. CDR3 length: 13 amino acids. CDR1 and CDR2 from the germline V gene are MDHEN and SYDVKM. V lost 8 bases and J lost 2; bases outside the gene matches: 6. CDR3 coding DNA: TGTGCCAGCGCCGGGGGGTCACCCTACGAGCAGTACTTC. Its translation: CASAGGSPYEQYF.

The genes are TRBV11-2 and TRBJ2-7; no definite D call. Germline CDR1 is SGHAT and CDR2 is FQNNGV. The CDR3 is 12 amino acids. The V gene lost 8 bases and the J gene lost 0 bases, with 8 bases spanning the gap. This CDR3 is CASAISSYEQYF. CDR3 DNA sequence: TGTGCCAGCGCTATAAGCTCCTACGAGCAGTACTTC.